A selection of T cell receptor beta chains follows, all from one sample in a study of CD8 T cells in Susac syndrome. TCRdb recomputed calls from the immunoSEQ multiplex PCR reads with MiXCR, one row per CDR3 protein. The sample yields almost 450,000 distinct CDR3 sequences, around 85% seen once. Material: CD8+ T cells from PBMCs. The source of these receptors is a human donor with multiple sclerosis. CDR3s leave out the opening cysteine and the closing phenylalanine or tryptophan. Each record gives: V gene, CDR3 protein.

TRBV5-4,ASSDTTGTSGSYEQY
TRBV3-1,ASSRVREGSNEQF
TRBV27,ASSFLRESNEKLF
TRBV27,ASSSSGGGLVDTQY
TRBV19,ASSMGTGVLTGGYT
TRBV30,AWRDATNEKLF
TRBV20-1,SSGPERGYT
TRBV2,ARGAGELF
TRBV27,ASSPWDGSYEQY
TRBV30,AWSQGLGGYT
TRBV25-1,ASSEGGQQETQY
TRBV4-1,ASSPPFGQGRYEQY
TRBV5-1,ASSSGGESYGYT
TRBV21-1,ASSSPQGVLINQPQH
TRBV3-1,ASSHGRDRSYEQY
TRBV2,ASKDGYNEQF
TRBV20-1,STTGGGDYGYT
TRBV6-5,ASSYPGLRGVVDTQY
TRBV27,ASLRGQEAF
TRBV7-2,ASSLAQNTGELF
TRBV28,ASRDRESLEQY
TRBV7-2,ASSPEGGADTQY
TRBV10-2,ASSASNFGDTQY
TRBV20-1,SATRLDRGTGELF
TRBV5-6,ASSQRGAANIQY
TRBV19,ASDPRDGNTGELF
TRBV20-1,SAETGTGGGDTQY
TRBV7-9,ASIGDNQETQY
TRBV27,ASKAGVADTQY
TRBV28,ASSPRHYPSNQPQH
TRBV2,ASRQGGPFNQPQH
TRBV4-1,ASSQSSGTPSYEQY
TRBV9,ASSVDSASGVYEQY
TRBV2,ASSEIGGFQETQY